The clone carrying this TCR beta chain was seen a handful of times. The antigen is not known. Trimming left V 2 bases short and J 0 bases short, with 13 bases between. The CDR3 is 16 residues long. CDR1 is SGDLS, CDR2 YYNGEE, per germline. Both 60 Vbeta primers and 13 Jbeta primers went into the PCR. The method was immunoSEQ multiplex PCR; TCRdb's version includes in-frame clones alone and lacks a portion of them. The sample records over 100,000 clones, about 76% being singletons. The data derive from a study of cytomegalovirus exposure and HLA in healthy donors. Looking at the study overall: Findings of an earlier analysis included around 100 million unique TCR beta sequences from some 180 million T cells. Points from the study as a whole: A later analysis associated 15,000 or so TCR beta sequences with HLA alleles at a 0.05 false discovery rate.

This receptor was identified in a woman in her 40s in good health and CMV-seropositive. The sample taken for sequencing was PBMCs. The J gene is TRBJ2-3, the V gene TRBV9, with a tentative D call TRBD2 (6 bases). As DNA, the CDR3 is TGTGCCAGCAGCGTCCTTTCGGGGGTTAGCACAGATACGCAGTATTTT. It is translated as CASSVLSGVSTDTQYF.